This TCR beta chain was documented in a study of blood T cell repertoires in COVID-19. Study in general: Acute-phase and convalescent COVID-19 samples originated in the United States, Italy and Spain. The analysed material was cDNA or gDNA that came from T cells, B-cell-depleted T cells, or PBMCs.

The CDR3 contains 16 residues. Unmatched junction bases numbered 7, after V lost 0 bases and J lost 5 bases. Germline CDR1 is GTSNPN and CDR2 is SVGIG (reference sequence). Per the authors' pipeline: Reference gene primer amplification gave estimated nucleated cell counts. Sequenced by immunoSEQ multiplex PCR; TCRdb stores in-frame clones only, minus some. D and trimming come from the DNA, and the V and J calls and clone size come from that table. The sample records 71,000 or so clones, roughly four fifths being singletons. The receptor was derived from a man aged 65 to 85 with acute or convalescent COVID-19. Sequenced: peripheral blood. This rearrangement joins TRBV30 to TRBJ2-7; TRBD2 agrees at 13 bases. The CDR3 loop reads CAWSVPGTSGADEQYF. CDR3 nucleotides: TGTGCCTGGAGTGTACCCGGGACTAGCGGGGCTGACGAGCAGTACTTC.